Following are 18 T cell receptor beta chains from one sample sequenced in a study of T cell repertoires in aging, cancer and after chemotherapy. Amplification of TCR beta used genomic DNA extracted from peripheral blood. Rearranged V-D-J TRB sequences were amplified with a mixed TRB-A/B primer pool. TCRdb analysed the multiplex PCR reads with MiXCR anew, one entry per CDR3 protein. Altogether about 17,000 distinct CDR3 sequences are present, over 45% being singletons, with the ten largest covering approximately 10%. Sequencing input: blood. These receptors were taken from a human donor in good health.

In DNA form, the CDR3 reads TGTGCCAGCAGTTACGGTACAGGGGGCCCCTACGAGCAGTACTTC. Translating it yields CASSYGTGGPYEQYF. The chain links TRBV6-6 to TRBJ2-7, with TRBD1 matching 9 bases. The V gene end was trimmed by 2 bases and the J gene end by 2 bases; junction bases not matched to a gene: 4. CDR3 length: 15 amino acids. Germline CDR1 MNHNY, CDR2 SVGAGI (reference sequence).

The chain employs TRBV5-6 and TRBJ2-5; D not certain. Trimming took off 0 bases at V and 4 bases at J, with 10 bases between the two ends. The CDR3 contains 14 residues. The germline V gene encodes CDR1 SGHDT and CDR2 YYEEEE. CDR3 amino acids: CASSLAGRPETQYF. CDR3 nucleotides: TGTGCCAGCAGCTTGGCAGGTAGACCAGAGACCCAGTACTTC.

This chain uses TRBV6-1 with TRBJ2-7; 8 bases map to TRBD1. Germline V gives CDR1 MNHNS, CDR2 SASEGT. Trimming cost V 7 bases and J 4 bases; bases outside gene matches: 6. This CDR3 region has 13 residues. CDR3 coding DNA: TGTGCCAGCAAAATACAGGGGGGATACGAGCAGTACTTC. This gives the protein CASKIQGGYEQYF.

This chain joins TRBV5-4 and TRBJ1-6, with D unresolved. The CDR3 has 12 amino acids. Germline V gene data show CDR1 as SGHNT and CDR2 as YYREEE (reference sequence). Trimming took 0 bases from V and 7 from J, leaving 2 bases between them. The DNA for the CDR3 is TGTGCCAGCAGCTTGGACAATTCACCCCTCCACTTT. Translating gives CASSLDNSPLHF. Filled out from reference TRBV5-4 and TRBJ1-6, the complete variable domain reads ETGVTQSPTHLIKTRGQQVTLRCSSQSGHNTVSWYQQALGQGPQFIFQYYREEENGRGNFPPRFSGLQFPNYSSELNVNALELDDSALYLCASSLDNSPLHFGNGTRLTVT.

CDR3 sequence: CASSLRRGDEQFF. CDR3 sequence (DNA): TGCGCCAGCAGCTTGAGGAGAGGGGATGAGCAGTTCTTC. The chain combines TRBV5-1 with TRBJ2-1, with D possibly called TRBD1 or TRBD2 (5 bases each). The CDR3 consists of 13 residues. V was shortened by 1 base and J by 8 bases, with 10 bases between the two germline ends. Germline CDR1 is SGHRS and CDR2 is YFSETQ.

This chain links TRBV19 with TRBJ2-1, with 12 bases identical to TRBD2. This CDR3 spans 15 amino acids. The germline V gene encodes CDR1 LNHDA and CDR2 SQIVND (reference sequence). Trimming cost V 4 bases and J 4 bases; bases outside gene matches: 2. CDR3 DNA: TGTGCCAGTAGTACAGGGACTAGCGGGTACAATGAGCAGTTCTTC. Translation: CASSTGTSGYNEQFF.

This clonotype is categorized as medium-sized (0.01 to 0.1%). J is TRBJ2-3 and V is TRBV29-1; D call uncertain. The V gene's germline CDR1 is SQVTM and CDR2 ANQGSEA. V was shortened by 3 bases and J by 6 bases, with 16 bases between the two germline ends. The CDR3 extends over 14 amino acids. CDR3 DNA sequence: TGCAGCGTTGACGGATTGATCCCACCCGATACGCAGTATTTT. Amino acid sequence: CSVDGLIPPDTQYF.

This clonotype showed up just a few times. The chain joins TRBV6-5 to TRBJ2-7, with 8 nucleotides matching TRBD1. This CDR3 spans 14 amino acids. Trimming took 5 bases from V and 4 from J; bases not matched to a gene: 7. In germline, CDR1 is MNHEY, CDR2 SVGAGI. CDR3 loop: CASSVAGTGYEQYF. The CDR3 nucleotides read TGTGCCAGCAGTGTCGCCGGGACAGGTTACGAGCAGTACTTC.

The V and J genes are TRBV10-3 and TRBJ2-3; 7 positions agree with TRBD1. Germline trimming cut 7 bases from V and 4 bases from J; bases unmatched to any gene: 8. The CDR3 is 14 amino acids. Germline CDR1 and CDR2: ENHRY and SYGVKD. The CDR3 reads CAITQTGTADTQYF. Here the CDR3 DNA reads TGTGCCATCACCCAGACAGGGACCGCAGATACGCAGTATTTT.

The CDR3 sequence: CSVTLGGGTQPQHF. CDR3 coding DNA: TGCAGCGTTACCCTGGGGGGGGGCACTCAGCCCCAGCATTTT. The V and J genes are TRBV29-1 and TRBJ1-5; D possibly corresponds to TRBD1 (6 bases). Germline CDR1 and CDR2: SQVTM and ANQGSEA. Trimming pared 5 bases from V and 6 bases from J, leaving 17 bases between. This CDR3 region has 14 residues. Looking up the rest from reference TRBV29-1 and TRBJ1-5 gives the full variable domain: SAVISQKPSRDICQRGTSLTIQCQVDSQVTMMFWYRQQPGQSLTLIATANQGSEATYESGFVIDKFPISRPNLTFSTLTVSNMSPEDSSIYLCSVTLGGGTQPQHFGDGTRLSIL.

V gene TRBV19 combines with J gene TRBJ1-6; 7 bases map to TRBD1. Germline V CDR1 and CDR2: LNHDA, SQIVND (reference sequence). Germline trimming cut 5 bases from V and 10 bases from J; bases unmatched to any gene: 8. The CDR3 length is 14 residues. The CDR3 bases are TGTGCCAGTAGTTACGGGACAGAAGGGTCACCCCTCCACTTT. Translating gives CASSYGTEGSPLHF. The full variable domain, rest sourced from reference TRBV19 and TRBJ1-6, is DGGITQSPKYLFRKEGQNVTLSCEQNLNHDAMYWYRQDPGQGLRLIYYSQIVNDFQKGDIAEGYSVSREKKESFPLTVTSAQKNPTAFYLCASSYGTEGSPLHFGNGTRLTVT.

The rearrangement uses TRBV18 and TRBJ1-6, with a tentative D call TRBD1 (5 bases). The CDR3 length is 17 residues. Trimming took off 3 bases at V and 9 bases at J, with 21 bases between the two ends. Germline CDR1 is KGHSH and CDR2 is LQKENI. The DNA for the CDR3 is TGTGCCAGCTCACCGAGTACTCTATCCCGAGGGGTTTCACCCCTCCACTTT. Translation gives CASSPSTLSRGVSPLHF.

As for this clonotype: Its ends do not fully match the called genes, so a read error is possible. CDR3 in amino acids: CASTLSTSPGELFF. CDR3 nucleotide sequence: TGTGCCAGCACCTTATCGACTAGTCCCGGGGAGCTGTTTTTT. The chain recombines TRBV7-4 with TRBJ2-2; maybe TRBD2 (6 bases). The germline V gene has CDR1 SGHVT and CDR2 SQSDAQ. CDR3 length: 14 amino acids.

This clonotype was counted between two and nine times. The gene calls are TRBV5-6 and TRBJ2-3; 10 positions match TRBD2. The trim removed 0 bases at V and 3 bases at J, leaving 1 base unmatched. This CDR3 has 15 amino acids. CDR1 and CDR2 (germline): SGHDT, YYEEEE. CDR3 DNA: TGTGCCAGCAGCTTGGAACTAGCGGGGACAGATACGCAGTATTTT. This sequence encodes CASSLELAGTDTQYF.

This clonotype was counted between two and nine times. The rearrangement uses TRBV6-1 and TRBJ1-6; D unresolved. The V end lost 0 bases, the J end lost 7 bases, and 4 bases lay between the germline ends. Germline lookup yields CDR1 MNHNS and CDR2 SASEGT. CDR3 length: 13 residues. This CDR3 reads CASSEATNSPLHF. The CDR3 DNA is TGTGCCAGCAGTGAAGCGACAAATTCACCCCTCCACTTT.

This chain joins TRBV15 and TRBJ2-1; 16 bases are shared with TRBD2. CDR1 is LNHNV and CDR2 is YYDKDF in the germline V gene (reference sequence). V lost 5 bases and J lost 5; bases outside the gene matches: 9. This CDR3 region has 18 residues. The CDR3 bases are TGTGCCACCAGCTTGGGACTAGCGGGAGGGCTTTATAACAATGAGCAGTTCTTC. Translation: CATSLGLAGGLYNNEQFF.

The chain joins TRBV19 to TRBJ1-2; D unclear. V gave up 6 bases and J gave up 3 bases, with 11 bases separating them. This CDR3 region has 13 residues. The germline gives CDR1 LNHDA, CDR2 SQIVND (reference sequence). The CDR3 reads CASSQYGDYGYTF. The CDR3 DNA follows: TGTGCCAGTAGCCAGTACGGGGACTATGGCTACACCTTC.

The chain couples TRBV19 to TRBJ1-1; tentative D call: TRBD1 (5 bases). The CDR3 contains 14 residues. CDR1 is LNHDA and CDR2 is SQIVND in the germline V gene (reference sequence). The germline V and J ends were trimmed by 4 bases and 5 bases, with 14 bases remaining between them. The DNA for the CDR3 is TGTGCCAGTAGTACCCAGGGTGGGGGTACTGAAGCTTTCTTT. Encoded protein: CASSTQGGGTEAFF.